The T cell receptor (beta chain) under discussion was sequenced for a study of graft-versus-host responses after intestinal transplantation. Study-wide background: Multivisceral, liver-intestinal, or isolated intestinal grafts went to recipients. The whole recipient group had anti-thymocyte globulin induction followed by tacrolimus and steroids for roughly three years.

A note on this clone: No antigen is known for it.

Graft samples were processed, releasing intraepithelial and lamina propria lymphocytes. The CDR3 is made up of 11 amino acids. V was pared by 3 bases and J by 9 bases, with 1 base of the junction left unmatched. The germline V gene encodes CDR1 LGHNA and CDR2 YSLEER. Study-level findings and limits: GvH clones were found in recipient marrow; some appeared first in ileum or blood.

The data were produced by immunoSEQ multiplex PCR, yet TCRdb's version contains in-frame clones alone and is incomplete. The sample yields more than 2,500 clones, about 70% seen once. The V and J genes are TRBV4-3 and TRBJ2-7; TRBD1 aligns across 8 bases. Source: ileum tissue, taken around 5 and 7 days after intestinal transplantation. This TCR was sampled from a human patient who received an intestinal transplant, so some T cells may come from the graft donor. In nucleotides, the CDR3 is TGCGCCAGCAGCCATGACAGGGGGCAGTACTTC. It yields the protein CASSHDRGQYF.